The 27 T cell receptor beta chains in this list originate from one sample, sequenced in a study of cytomegalovirus exposure and HLA in healthy donors. TCRdb keeps only in-frame clones here, not all; method: immunoSEQ multiplex PCR. The sample consists of about 110,000 clones, approximately 85% of them appearing once. The specimen sequenced was PBMCs. Receptors originate from a woman aged 18-29 years in good health and CMV-seronegative.

The V gene is TRBV5-1, the J gene TRBJ2-7; D is uncertain. V shed 0 bases and J shed 4 bases, with 2 bases lying between them. The length of the CDR3 is 11 residues. Germline V gene lookup returns CDR1 SGHRS and CDR2 YFSETQ. CDR3 in DNA: TGCGCCAGCAGCTTGGCTTACGAGCAGTACTTC. It specifies CASSLAYEQYF.

Turning to this clone: This CDR3 is also generated by other DNA sequences in the sample. The chain has TRBV19 and TRBJ2-7, with a tentative D call TRBD2 (6 bases). There are 12 residues in the CDR3. Germline CDR1 and CDR2: LNHDA and SQIVND (reference sequence). V gave up 6 bases and J gave up 3 bases, with 9 bases separating them. CDR3 nucleotides: TGTGCCAGTAGCATCGGGGGCTACGAGCAGTACTTC. Its translation: CASSIGGYEQYF.

The chain couples TRBV7-3 to TRBJ1-2; D gene unclear. CDR1 and CDR2 (germline): SGHTA, FQGTGA. Deletions cut 4 bases from V and 0 bases from J, with 6 bases between. The length of the CDR3 is 13 residues. The CDR3: CASSSSPNYGYTF. DNA of the CDR3: TGTGCCAGCAGCTCGTCTCCTAACTATGGCTACACCTTC. Combining the CDR3 with reference TRBV7-3 and TRBJ1-2 gives the whole variable domain GAGVSQTPSNKVTEKGKYVELRCDPISGHTALYWYRQSLGQGPEFLIYFQGTGAADDSGLPNDRFFAVRPEGSVSTLKIQRTERGDSAVYLCASSSSPNYGYTFGSGTRLTVV.

The chain couples TRBV28 to TRBJ1-3; D remains ambiguous. This CDR3 is built from 14 residues. Germline CDR1 MDHEN, CDR2 SYDVKM. Trimming removed 10 bases at V and 0 bases at J, with 13 bases between. CDR3 region: CAISSRDSGNTIYF. The CDR3 DNA reads as TGTGCCATCTCCAGCCGGGACTCTGGAAACACCATATATTTT.

The chain uses TRBV28 and TRBJ1-1; TRBD1 matches at 11 bases. The CDR3 is 16 residues long. The ends lost 7 bases at V and 2 bases at J; junction bases unmatched: 9. Germline loops: CDR1 MDHEN, CDR2 SYDVKM. The CDR3 DNA follows: TGTGCCAGCACCAACCGGACAGGGGGCCGAAACACTGAAGCTTTCTTT. Translating gives CASTNRTGGRNTEAFF.

The chain is built from TRBV5-1 and TRBJ2-2, with 7 bases that match TRBD1. The CDR3 runs to 15 residues. V was pared by 3 bases and J by 6 bases, with 8 bases of the junction left unmatched. Germline CDR1 and CDR2: SGHRS and YFSETQ. The CDR3 DNA sequence: TGCGCCAGCAGCTCTGGACAGGCCGTGGCCGGGGAGCTGTTTTTT. Residues: CASSSGQAVAGELFF.

The chain links TRBV27 to TRBJ2-5; the match to TRBD1 covers 10 bases. Germline loops: CDR1 MNHEY, CDR2 SMNVEV (reference sequence). Trimming at V came to 2 bases and at J to 6 bases, leaving 0 bases not matched to a gene. This CDR3 region has 13 residues. CDR3 region: CASSLDRGQTQYF. DNA of the CDR3: TGTGCCAGCAGTTTAGACAGGGGGCAGACCCAGTACTTC.

This chain connects TRBV30 to TRBJ1-1, with D unresolved. Germline assignment: CDR1 GTSNPN and CDR2 SVGIG (reference sequence). Trimming took 0 bases from V and 1 from J, leaving 6 bases between them. The CDR3 loop spans 13 amino acids. The CDR3 nucleotides are TGTGCCTGGAGTGTACTATGGAACACTGAAGCTTTCTTT. This translates into CAWSVLWNTEAFF.

This CDR3 is CASGSRGTDYGYTF. CDR3 bases: TGTGCCAGCGGAAGCAGGGGGACGGACTATGGCTACACCTTC. The V gene is TRBV7-8, the J gene TRBJ1-2, with 7 bases lining up with TRBD1. V lost 8 bases and J lost 3; bases outside the gene matches: 9. This CDR3 contains 14 residues. CDR1 SGHVS and CDR2 FQNEAQ come from the germline V gene.

The CDR3, as DNA: TGCGCCAGCAGCCACACTGACAGGGTGCGCGGCTACACCTTC. Translated: CASSHTDRVRGYTF. J is TRBJ1-2 and V is TRBV5-1; 7 bases are shared with TRBD1. Germline V CDR1 and CDR2: SGHRS, YFSETQ. With V trimmed by 4 bases and J by 8 bases, 11 bases remained unmatched. CDR3 length: 14 amino acids.

This clone was seen repeatedly, ten times or more. V usage is TRBV2 and J usage is TRBJ2-3, with D possibly being TRBD1 (6 bases). Germline CDR1 reads SNHLY; CDR2 reads FYNNEI. The CDR3 is 14 amino acids. V lost 2 bases, J lost 2 bases, and 8 bases lay in between. The CDR3 loop reads CASSENRDTDTQYF. In DNA form, the CDR3 reads TGTGCCAGCAGTGAAAACAGGGACACAGATACGCAGTATTTT.

The chain combines TRBV28 with TRBJ1-6; D ambiguous. Germline values: CDR1 MDHEN, CDR2 SYDVKM. V was trimmed by 1 base and J by 5 bases, leaving 12 bases between them. The CDR3 runs to 16 residues. CDR3 sequence: CASSLSGYGDNSPLHF. The CDR3 DNA is TGTGCCAGCAGTTTATCCGGCTACGGGGATAATTCACCCCTCCACTTT.

Only one count was recorded for this clone. The chain uses TRBV15 and TRBJ2-2; a weak D match, TRBD1 (7 bases). CDR3 length: 16 residues. Germline assignment: CDR1 LNHNV and CDR2 YYDKDF (reference sequence). The ends were cut back, 5 bases at V and 1 base at J, with 14 bases in the middle. Written as DNA, the CDR3 is TGTGCCACCAGCCTATCAGGGGGAGGGAACACCGGGGAGCTGTTTTTT. Translated, it gives CATSLSGGGNTGELFF.

The J gene is TRBJ2-7, the V gene TRBV2; tentatively, D is TRBD2 (5 bases). Per the germline V gene, CDR1 is SNHLY and CDR2 is FYNNEI. V lost 4 bases and J 4 bases, leaving 14 bases between the germline ends. There are 14 residues in the CDR3. For the CDR3, the DNA is TGTGCCAGCAGTGCCCACGGACTCCAGTACGAGCAGTACTTC. Translated, it gives CASSAHGLQYEQYF.

CDR3 sequence: CASGDWASTDTQYF. Written as DNA, the CDR3 is TGTGCCAGCGGTGACTGGGCCAGCACAGATACGCAGTATTTT. The chain uses TRBV6-5 and TRBJ2-3, with unresolved D. The CDR3 spans 14 residues. Germline CDR1 is MNHEY and CDR2 is SVGAGI. Trimming pared 8 bases from V and 0 bases from J, leaving 12 bases between.

The chain uses TRBV27 and TRBJ1-1; the match to TRBD1 covers 7 bases. V lost 3 bases, J lost 1 base, and 2 bases stayed unmatched. The V gene's germline CDR1 is MNHEY and CDR2 SMNVEV (reference sequence). The CDR3 runs 14 residues. The CDR3 sequence is CASSLTGRNTEAFF. DNA for the CDR3: TGTGCCAGCAGTTTGACAGGGAGGAACACTGAAGCTTTCTTT.

The rearrangement joins TRBV7-2 to TRBJ2-5, with a tentative D call TRBD2 (7 bases). Trimming pared 9 bases from V and 5 bases from J, leaving 25 bases between. Germline values: CDR1 SGHTA, CDR2 FQGNSA. CDR3 length: 16 residues. In nucleotides, the CDR3 is TGTGCCAGAGGGGGGGCGGGGGCTATAGGTGGGGAGACCCAGTACTTC. It codes for CARGGAGAIGGETQYF.

The CDR3 DNA sequence: TGCGCCAGCAGTCATGGTTCGGCAGGGTACATCGAGCAGTACTTC. Translating gives CASSHGSAGYIEQYF. V gene TRBV23-1 combines with J gene TRBJ2-7; D might be TRBD1 (5 bases). TRBV23-1 is an ORF, and what it does is uncertain. The V end was cut by 3 bases, the J end by 6 bases, with 18 bases between. The CDR3 contains 15 residues.

The genes are TRBV5-4 and TRBJ1-6; unclear D gene. The CDR3 consists of 15 residues. V lost 2 bases and J lost 0, with 6 bases in between. From germline, CDR1 is SGHNT and CDR2 YYREEE (reference sequence). This chain's CDR3 is CASSLTSSYNSPLHF. The CDR3 region has the DNA TGTGCCAGCAGCTTAACGAGCTCCTATAATTCACCCCTCCACTTT. The entire variable domain, with the rest obtained from reference TRBV5-4 and TRBJ1-6, is as follows: ETGVTQSPTHLIKTRGQQVTLRCSSQSGHNTVSWYQQALGQGPQFIFQYYREEENGRGNFPPRFSGLQFPNYSSELNVNALELDDSALYLCASSLTSSYNSPLHFGNGTRLTVT.

The V gene is TRBV5-1, the J gene TRBJ1-4; D may be TRBD1 (5 bases). Looked up from germline, CDR1 is SGHRS and CDR2 is YFSETQ. CDR3 size: 14 residues. V dropped 0 bases and J dropped 8 bases, with 11 bases sitting between them. The CDR3 sequence: CASSLVEGREKLFF. The CDR3, as DNA: TGCGCCAGCAGCTTGGTGGAGGGGCGGGAAAAACTGTTTTTT. The full variable domain, completed using reference TRBV5-1 and TRBJ1-4, is KAGVTQTPRYLIKTRGQQVTLSCSPISGHRSVSWYQQTPGQGLQFLFEYFSETQRNKGNFPGRFSGRQFSNSRSEMNVSTLELGDSALYLCASSLVEGREKLFFGSGTQLSVL.

The rearrangement uses TRBV13 and TRBJ1-1; 9 bases line up with TRBD1. Germline CDR1 and CDR2: PRHDT and FYEKMQ (reference sequence). The CDR3 length is 13 residues. Trimming cost V 7 bases and J 10 bases; bases outside gene matches: 10. Here the CDR3 reads CASKDRGNTGAFF. CDR3 bases: TGTGCCAGCAAGGACAGGGGAAACACCGGAGCTTTCTTT.

The chain links TRBV7-8 to TRBJ2-7; D is unclear. This CDR3 is built from 13 residues. Germline lookup yields CDR1 SGHVS and CDR2 FQNEAQ. V lost 3 bases and J lost 1, with 7 bases in between. CDR3 DNA sequence: TGTGCCAGCAGCTTCGGTCCTTCCTACGAGCAGTACTTC. This encodes CASSFGPSYEQYF.

The rearrangement uses TRBV5-1 and TRBJ2-2; 8 nucleotides align to TRBD2. Germline V gene sequence: CDR1 SGHRS, CDR2 YFSETQ. This CDR3 spans 18 amino acids. V lost 1 base and J lost 4; bases outside the gene matches: 12. The CDR3 reads CASSLSWGGLERTGELFF. The CDR3 DNA is TGCGCCAGCAGCTTGTCTTGGGGGGGACTAGAGCGCACCGGGGAGCTGTTTTTT.

V and J are TRBV7-9 and TRBJ2-1; 16 positions agree with TRBD2. Germline CDR1 reads SEHNR; CDR2 reads FQNEAQ (reference sequence). Germline trimming cut 5 bases from V and 9 bases from J; bases unmatched to any gene: 7. The length of the CDR3 is 16 residues. CDR3 bases: TGTGCCAGCAGCAAACCGGGACTAGCGGGGGGGATTGAGCAGTTCTTC. This codes for CASSKPGLAGGIEQFF.

In nucleotides, the CDR3 is TGTGCCTGGGGGGGGACAGGGAGGGAAACTGAAGCTTTCTTT. It specifies CAWGGTGRETEAFF. The chain is built from TRBV30 and TRBJ1-1, with 9 nucleotides matching TRBD1. This CDR3 region has 14 residues. Germline CDR1 and CDR2: GTSNPN and SVGIG (reference sequence). V shed 5 bases, J shed 5 bases, and the junction held 9 bases outside the gene matches.

The chain couples TRBV27 to TRBJ1-1; 7 bases are shared with TRBD1. CDR1 is MNHEY and CDR2 is SMNVEV in the germline V gene (reference sequence). This CDR3 spans 15 amino acids. The V gene end was trimmed by 6 bases and the J gene end by 1 base; junction bases not matched to a gene: 8. The CDR3 nucleotides are TGTGCCAGCAGGCGTGACGAGGGGGCGAACACTGAAGCTTTCTTT. Protein product: CASRRDEGANTEAFF.

This clone appeared a single time. The chain joins TRBV27 to TRBJ2-7, with D perhaps matching TRBD2 (6 bases). Germline-derived CDR1 and CDR2 are MNHEY and SMNVEV (reference sequence). This CDR3 is 12 amino acids long. Trimming took off 5 bases at V and 6 bases at J, with 11 bases between the two ends. The CDR3 protein is CASSPAGTEQYF. CDR3 sequence (DNA): TGTGCCAGCAGTCCTGCGGGGACCGAGCAGTACTTC.